What follows are 14 T cell receptor beta chains derived from one specimen sequenced in a study of regulatory T cells in long-lasting Graves disease. Noted time point: newly diagnosed GD, antithyroid drugs for less than 3 months. The TCR library was made from RNA extracted from PBMCs. CDR3-region Arm-PCR and iRepertoire HTBI primers produced the TCR beta libraries. From the multiplex PCR reads, TCRdb called clonotypes with MiXCR, one entry per CDR3 protein. The table shows approximately 400,000 distinct CDR3 sequences, with over 12% occurring only once. The sample also formed part of further work on T cells in Graves' hyperthyroidism and ophthalmopathy.

The material sequenced was peripheral blood mononuclear cells (PBMCs), taken at new diagnosis, from a patient treated with antithyroid drugs. These receptors originate from a woman in her forties with Graves disease.

This clonotype was observed at least ten times. V gene TRBV24-1 combines with J gene TRBJ2-1, with a weak D call TRBD1 (7 bases). Germline-derived CDR1 and CDR2 are KGHDR and SFDVKD. There are 18 residues in the CDR3. Between the trimmed V and J ends, which lost 4 bases and 1 base, there was a span of 19 bases. CDR3 in DNA: TGTGCCACCAGTGAAAGCTTTGCCCCAGGGGGGTCCTACAATGAGCAGTTCTTC. It specifies CATSESFAPGGSYNEQFF.

This clonotype was recorded many times. The V and J genes are TRBV28 and TRBJ2-6, with 7 bases identical to TRBD2. This CDR3 is 19 amino acids long. The V and J ends lost 3 bases and 0 bases, in that order; junction bases with no gene match: 11. Germline CDR1 and CDR2: MDHEN and SYDVKM. Here the CDR3 DNA reads TGTGCCAGCAGTTTCTCGGGAGGCCCAACTCTCTCTGGGGCCAACGTCCTGACTTTC. Translating it yields CASSFSGGPTLSGANVLTF.

There are many counts of this clonotype. The chain recombines TRBV9 with TRBJ1-2; maybe TRBD1 (6 bases). This CDR3 contains 15 residues. Germline-derived CDR1 and CDR2 are SGDLS and YYNGEE. Trimming took 0 bases from V and 1 from J, leaving 10 bases between them. In DNA, the CDR3 is TGTGCCAGCAGCGTAGAGGGGGGAGGTAACTATGGCTACACCTTC. It is translated as CASSVEGGGNYGYTF.

This clonotype was detected only a few times. The chain combines TRBV7-9 with TRBJ2-3, with a tentative D call TRBD2 (6 bases). This CDR3 region has 13 residues. CDR1 SEHNR and CDR2 FQNEAQ come from the germline V gene (reference sequence). The ends were cut back, 4 bases at V and 7 bases at J, with 12 bases in the middle. As DNA, the CDR3 is TGTGCCAGCAGCTCCCAGGGAGGAAATACGCAGTATTTT. Amino acid sequence: CASSSQGGNTQYF.

This clonotype came up a few times. This chain links TRBV20-1 with TRBJ2-1; perhaps TRBD2 as D (5 bases). V was cut by 0 bases and J by 1 base, with 7 bases left in between. The length of the CDR3 is 14 residues. CDR1 and CDR2 from the germline V gene are DFQATT and SNEGSKA (reference sequence). The chain's CDR3 is CSARDQRSYNEQFF. As DNA, the CDR3 is TGCAGTGCTAGAGATCAGCGGTCCTACAATGAGCAGTTCTTC.

The chain employs TRBV7-9 and TRBJ2-6; TRBD1 agrees at 8 bases. The trim removed 4 bases at V and 4 bases at J, leaving 12 bases unmatched. Looked up from germline, CDR1 is SEHNR and CDR2 is FQNEAQ (reference sequence). The CDR3 has 18 residues. DNA of the CDR3: TGTGCCAGCAGCTCCTTCAGGGGGCCTTCTCCCGGGGCCAACGTCCTGACTTTC. This encodes CASSSFRGPSPGANVLTF.

The V and J genes are TRBV12-3 or TRBV12-4 and TRBJ1-1; D may be TRBD1 (6 bases). The CDR3 covers 14 residues. With 9 bases removed from V and 5 bases from J, the gap between germline ends came to 19 bases. As DNA, the CDR3 is TGTGCCAGTTTCCCCTCGGGCAGGGGAACTGAAGCTTTCTTT. This gives the protein CASFPSGRGTEAFF.

Turning to this clonotype: The junction does not match germline at one end; this may be a read error. The chain carries TRBV11-3 and TRBJ2-5, with D possibly being TRBD1 or TRBD2 (6 bases each). CDR1 SGHNT and CDR2 YENEEA come from the germline V gene. There are 15 residues in the CDR3. CDR3 sequence: CASREEGGGRETQHF. CDR3 DNA sequence: TGTGCCAGCAGAGAAGAAGGTGGGGGGCGAGAGACCCAGCACTTC.

This clonotype was seen ten or more times. Germline and junction disagree at one end, which may indicate a read error. This sequence joins TRBV12-3 or TRBV12-4 and TRBJ1-5; TRBD1 matches 7 bases. This CDR3 is built from 16 residues. In nucleotides, the CDR3 is TGTGCCAGCAGGCCTGGGACAGTGAGTAGCTATCAGCCCCAGCATTTT. It specifies CASRPGTVSSYQPQHF.

Ten or more counts support this clonotype. The chain joins TRBV14 to TRBJ2-7, with TRBD2 matching over 7 bases. Germline CDR1 reads SGHDN; CDR2 reads FVKESK. The CDR3 has 14 amino acids. The V segment lost 1 base and the J segment 4 bases; nucleotides outside the gene matches: 4. The chain's CDR3 is CASSQGTRPYEQYF. CDR3 nucleotide sequence: TGTGCCAGCAGCCAAGGGACTAGACCTTACGAGCAGTACTTC.

This clonotype occurred many times. The chain is built from TRBV7-6 and TRBJ2-3; 9 bases map to TRBD1. The germline V gene encodes CDR1 SGHVS and CDR2 FNYEAQ. The CDR3 has 14 residues. The trim removed 4 bases at V and 6 bases at J, leaving 5 bases unmatched. The CDR3 nucleotides read TGTGCCAGCAGCTCGACAGGGGGTTTGGATACGCAGTATTTT. Translating it yields CASSSTGGLDTQYF. Based on the CDR3 plus reference TRBV7-6 and TRBJ2-3, the full variable domain is GAGVSQSPRYKVTKRGQDVALRCDPISGHVSLYWYRQALGQGPEFLTYFNYEAQQDKSGLPNDRFSAERPEGSISTLTIQRTEQRDSAMYRCASSSTGGLDTQYFGPGTRLTVL.

This clonotype was recorded many times. This sequence joins TRBV11-3 and TRBJ2-7; 11 bases align to TRBD2. J gave up 5 bases and V 0 bases, and 6 bases lay outside the gene matches. CDR1 and CDR2 from the germline V gene are SGHNT and YENEEA. The CDR3 extends over 16 amino acids. CDR3 region: CASSLDTSGSFHEQYF. The CDR3 bases are TGTGCCAGCAGCTTAGATACTAGCGGGAGTTTCCACGAGCAGTACTTC.

The table lists this clonotype with many counts. V gene TRBV15 combines with J gene TRBJ2-7; D may correspond to TRBD1 or TRBD2 (5 bases each). Trimming left V 0 bases short and J 3 bases short, with 12 bases between. This CDR3 spans 15 amino acids. CDR1 and CDR2 (germline): LNHNV, YYDKDF (reference sequence). Here the CDR3 DNA reads TGTGCCACCAGCAGAGAAGGGACGGATGACTACGAGCAGTACTTC. The encoded protein is CATSREGTDDYEQYF.

There are many counts of this clonotype. The gene calls are TRBV6-2 or TRBV6-3 and TRBJ2-1, with 10 positions matching TRBD2. Trimming cost V 5 bases and J 0 bases; bases outside gene matches: 19. CDR3 length: 21 residues. CDR1 and CDR2 (germline): MNHEY, SVGEGT. The CDR3 loop is CASSLLQLLAGLRFSYNEQFF. The CDR3 coding sequence is TGTGCCAGCAGTCTACTACAGTTACTAGCGGGATTGCGGTTCTCCTACAATGAGCAGTTCTTC.